Listed here are 15 T cell receptor beta chains from one sample, sequenced in a study of PD-1 blockade in mismatch repair-deficient tumors. Sequencing used immunoSEQ multiplex PCR; TCRdb keeps in-frame clones, though not all of them. The table has 120,000 or so clones, approximately 86% seen once. Sample: peripheral blood, taken 44 weeks after starting pembrolizumab. These receptors came from an adult with mismatch repair-deficient cancer.

This clone turned up a few times. The CDR3 spells CTSARANKGDNEQFF. The CDR3 DNA follows: TGTACTTCAGCAAGGGCCAATAAGGGCGACAATGAGCAGTTCTTC. The chain recombines TRBV18 with TRBJ2-1; D gene ambiguous. The CDR3 is 15 amino acids. From germline, CDR1 is KGHSH and CDR2 LQKENI.

This chain joins TRBV27 and TRBJ2-7; a possible D gene is TRBD1 (6 bases). V gave up 8 bases and J gave up 1 base, with 12 bases separating them. The V gene's germline CDR1 is MNHEY and CDR2 SMNVEV (reference sequence). There are 13 residues in the CDR3. The DNA of the CDR3 is TGTGCCAGCGGACCCGGGACATCCTACGAGCAGTACTTC. Its translation: CASGPGTSYEQYF.

The sample holds one count of this clone. CDR3 amino acids: CASSQDRRQGARHEQYF. CDR3 nucleotide sequence: TGCGCCAGCAGCCAAGATAGGAGGCAGGGGGCGCGGCACGAGCAGTACTTC. This chain joins TRBV4-1 and TRBJ2-7; 8 nucleotides agree with TRBD1. Germline loops: CDR1 MGHRA, CDR2 YSYEKL. The ends lost 0 bases at V and 5 bases at J; junction bases unmatched: 12. CDR3 length: 17 amino acids.

This chain links TRBV28 with TRBJ2-3; D ambiguous. This CDR3 contains 15 residues. V gave up 0 bases and J gave up 3 bases, with 10 bases separating them. Germline CDR1 is MDHEN and CDR2 is SYDVKM. The CDR3 nucleotides are TGTGCCAGCAGTTTATGGGTCTCTGGTACAGATACGCAGTATTTT. It codes for CASSLWVSGTDTQYF.

The CDR3 DNA sequence: TGTGCCAGCAGCTTAGGCCCCGGGGAGCAGTACTTC. Encoded protein: CASSLGPGEQYF. The chain has TRBV13 and TRBJ2-7; D call uncertain. Germline V CDR1 and CDR2: PRHDT, FYEKMQ (reference sequence). The CDR3 totals 12 residues. Trimming pared 0 bases from V and 7 bases from J, leaving 7 bases between.

J is TRBJ2-3 and V is TRBV28; the D gene is possibly TRBD1 (6 bases). V gave up 6 bases and J gave up 0 bases, with 19 bases separating them. This CDR3 is built from 17 residues. CDR1 is MDHEN and CDR2 is SYDVKM in the germline V gene. In DNA form, the CDR3 reads TGTGCCAGCAGCTATGAGATAGGGACAAGTAGCACAGATACGCAGTATTTT. This encodes CASSYEIGTSSTDTQYF.

V gene TRBV5-5 combines with J gene TRBJ2-7; D unclear. Germline V lookup: CDR1 SGHKS, CDR2 YYEKEE (reference sequence). Trimming took off 2 bases at V and 5 bases at J, with 5 bases between the two ends. The CDR3 is 11 amino acids. The CDR3 sequence: CASSFSNEQYF. DNA of the CDR3: TGTGCCAGCAGCTTTTCTAACGAGCAGTACTTC.

This sequence joins TRBV4-3 and TRBJ2-7; 10 bases are a match to TRBD2. CDR3 length equals 15 residues. In germline, CDR1 is LGHNA, CDR2 YSLEER. The junction had 4 bases not matched to a gene; V was cut back by 2 bases and J by 3 bases. DNA for the CDR3: TGCGCCAGCAGCCAATCGGCTAGCGGGGGCTACGAGCAGTACTTC. Residues: CASSQSASGGYEQYF.

This chain links TRBV9 with TRBJ1-3; D not certain. The CDR3 covers 17 residues. The V end lost 3 bases, the J end lost 0 bases, and 16 bases lay between the germline ends. Looked up from germline, CDR1 is SGDLS and CDR2 is YYNGEE. The CDR3 here is CASSASLGGSSGNTIYF. CDR3 nucleotides: TGTGCCAGCAGCGCGAGCCTGGGAGGGAGCTCTGGAAACACCATATATTTT.

The V gene is TRBV6-6, the J gene TRBJ1-2; possible D gene TRBD1, 5 bases. The CDR3 contains 15 residues. Germline CDR1 reads MNHNY; CDR2 reads SVGAGI (reference sequence). The germline V and J ends were trimmed by 0 bases and 5 bases, with 13 bases remaining between them. CDR3 sequence reads: CASSYSRGAEYGYTF. CDR3 nucleotides: TGTGCCAGCAGTTACTCGAGGGGCGCGGAGTATGGCTACACCTTC.

The genes are TRBV10-1 and TRBJ1-2, with no clear D. Germline CDR1 is WNHNN and CDR2 is SYGVQD (reference sequence). CDR3 length: 13 residues. The V end was cut by 0 bases, the J end by 4 bases, with 6 bases between. CDR3 DNA: TGCGCCAGCAGTGAGTCAGGATCCTATGGCTACACCTTC. Its translation is CASSESGSYGYTF.

V and J are TRBV2 and TRBJ2-3, with TRBD2 identical over 16 bases. J was trimmed by 9 bases and V by 4 bases; bases with no gene match: 7. Germline V lookup: CDR1 SNHLY, CDR2 FYNNEI. This CDR3 spans 16 amino acids. CDR3 loop: CASSAGTSGREETQYF. In DNA, the CDR3 is TGTGCCAGCAGTGCCGGGACTAGCGGGAGGGAGGAGACGCAGTATTTT.

This sequence joins TRBV14 and TRBJ1-4, with a tentative D call TRBD1 (5 bases). V shed 0 bases and J shed 0 bases, with 8 bases lying between them. Germline V gives CDR1 SGHDN, CDR2 FVKESK. The CDR3 has 16 amino acids. The CDR3: CASSQDETATNEKLFF. CDR3 nucleotides: TGTGCCAGCAGCCAAGATGAGACAGCAACTAATGAAAAACTGTTTTTT.

This chain connects TRBV11-3 to TRBJ2-1; 9 bases are a match to TRBD2. The germline gives CDR1 SGHNT, CDR2 YENEEA. This CDR3 contains 15 residues. J was trimmed by 5 bases and V by 1 base; bases with no gene match: 3. The DNA for the CDR3 is TGTGCCAGCAGCTTAGGGACTAGCGTCAACAATGAGCAGTTCTTC. The encoded protein is CASSLGTSVNNEQFF.

This rearrangement joins TRBV4-1 to TRBJ2-3; the D is unclear. This CDR3 is 14 amino acids long. V lost 1 base to trimming and J lost 0 bases, with 5 bases between them. Germline V lookup: CDR1 MGHRA, CDR2 YSYEKL. CDR3 nucleotides: TGCGCCAGCAGCCAAGTCGGCAGCACAGATACGCAGTATTTT. Translation: CASSQVGSTDTQYF.